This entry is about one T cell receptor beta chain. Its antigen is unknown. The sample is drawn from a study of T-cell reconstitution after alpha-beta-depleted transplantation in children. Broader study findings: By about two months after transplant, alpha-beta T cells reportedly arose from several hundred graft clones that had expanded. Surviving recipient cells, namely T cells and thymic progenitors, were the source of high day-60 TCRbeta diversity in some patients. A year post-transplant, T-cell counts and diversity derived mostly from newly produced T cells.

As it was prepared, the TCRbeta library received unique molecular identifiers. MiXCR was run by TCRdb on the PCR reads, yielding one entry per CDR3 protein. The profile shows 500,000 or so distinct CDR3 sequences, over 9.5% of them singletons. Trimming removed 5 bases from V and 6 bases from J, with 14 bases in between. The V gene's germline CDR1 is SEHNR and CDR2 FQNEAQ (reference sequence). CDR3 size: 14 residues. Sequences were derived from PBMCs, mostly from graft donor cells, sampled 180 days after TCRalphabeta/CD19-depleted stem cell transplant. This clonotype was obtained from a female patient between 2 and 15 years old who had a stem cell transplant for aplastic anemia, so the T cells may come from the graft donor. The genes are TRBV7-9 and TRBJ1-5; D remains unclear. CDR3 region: CASSTAEEVQPQHF. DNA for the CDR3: TGTGCCAGCAGCACTGCGGAAGAGGTTCAGCCCCAGCATTTT.